A selection of T cell receptor beta chains follows, all from one sample in a study of shared clonotypes between healthy human individuals. The protocol was immunoSEQ multiplex PCR, while the TCRdb copy is restricted to in-frame clones and leaves out a portion. In the table there are about 2 million clones, 85% to 95% of which are singletons. The sample was naive CD4+ T cells sorted from blood. Every receptor here comes from a man between 18 and 29 years old in good health. The CDR3 runs from the conserved cysteine through the conserved F or W. Each record gives: CDR3 length, clone size, D gene, V gene, J gene, CDR3 DNA, CDR3 protein. D genes are given only for firm matches. Part of the rows lack a size; the others show once, few, many or a class for expanded clones.

len: 13; abundance: -; d_gene: -; v_gene: TRBV21-1; j_gene: TRBJ2-7; CDR3nt: TGTGCCAGCAGCAATTGTCCAGTGGACGAGCAGTACTTC; CDR3aa: CASSNCPVDEQYF
len: 15; abundance: -; d_gene: -; v_gene: TRBV11-2; j_gene: TRBJ1-4; CDR3nt: TGTGCCAGCAGCTTCCAGGGTGCGGATAATGAAAAACTGTTTTTT; CDR3aa: CASSFQGADNEKLFF
len: 15; abundance: -; d_gene: -; v_gene: TRBV4-1; j_gene: TRBJ1-2; CDR3nt: TGCGCCAGCAGCCAAGAGAGGGGCAGACGTAATGGCTACACCTTC; CDR3aa: CASSQERGRRNGYTF
len: 15; abundance: once; d_gene: -; v_gene: TRBV6-5; j_gene: TRBJ2-7; CDR3nt: TGTGCCAGCAGTTACTCGATGGGGGGCGTTTACGAGCAGTACTTC; CDR3aa: CASSYSMGGVYEQYF
len: 11; abundance: -; d_gene: -; v_gene: TRBV6-1; j_gene: TRBJ1-2; CDR3nt: TGTGCCAGCAGTCAGACGCGGGGCTACACCTTC; CDR3aa: CASSQTRGYTF
len: 16; abundance: -; d_gene: -; v_gene: TRBV4-3; j_gene: TRBJ2-2; CDR3nt: TGCGCCAGCAGCCAAGAAGTAGCCGCGAACACCGGGGAGCTGTTTTTT; CDR3aa: CASSQEVAANTGELFF
len: 13; abundance: -; d_gene: -; v_gene: TRBV18; j_gene: TRBJ1-2; CDR3nt: TGTGCCAGCTCACACGGGTCCAACTATGGCTACACCTTC; CDR3aa: CASSHGSNYGYTF
len: 15; abundance: -; d_gene: -; v_gene: TRBV4-1; j_gene: TRBJ1-1; CDR3nt: TGCGCCAGCAGCCAAGATTCGGGGATTCGCACTGAAGCTTTCTTT; CDR3aa: CASSQDSGIRTEAFF
len: 12; abundance: -; d_gene: TRBD1; v_gene: TRBV10-2; j_gene: TRBJ1-2; CDR3nt: TGCGCCAGCAGACAGGGGGCGAGTGGCTACACCTTC; CDR3aa: CASRQGASGYTF
len: 15; abundance: -; d_gene: -; v_gene: TRBV5-1; j_gene: TRBJ2-3; CDR3nt: TGCGCCAGCAGCTTAGGTCTACGGGAGATGAATACGCAGTATTTT; CDR3aa: CASSLGLREMNTQYF
len: 15; abundance: -; d_gene: -; v_gene: TRBV27; j_gene: TRBJ2-5; CDR3nt: TGTGCCAGCAGTTCAATACAGGGCCGGCAAGAGACCCAGTACTTC; CDR3aa: CASSSIQGRQETQYF
len: 14; abundance: -; d_gene: -; v_gene: TRBV28; j_gene: TRBJ1-1; CDR3nt: TGTGCCAGCAGTTCCGGGACACTTAGGGGAGAAGCTTTCTTT; CDR3aa: CASSSGTLRGEAFF
len: 14; abundance: -; d_gene: TRBD1; v_gene: TRBV6-5; j_gene: TRBJ1-2; CDR3nt: TGTGCCAGCAGGCCCCCGACAGGGAAATATGGCTACACCTTC; CDR3aa: CASRPPTGKYGYTF
len: 15; abundance: once; d_gene: -; v_gene: TRBV28; j_gene: TRBJ1-5; CDR3nt: TGTGCCAGCAGTTCGGGGGTATTAGGGAATCAGCCCCAGCATTTT; CDR3aa: CASSSGVLGNQPQHF
len: 14; abundance: -; d_gene: TRBD1; v_gene: TRBV6-5; j_gene: TRBJ1-6; CDR3nt: TGTGCCAGCAGTTACGGGGACAGTAATTCACCCCTCCACTTT; CDR3aa: CASSYGDSNSPLHF
len: 14; abundance: -; d_gene: TRBD1; v_gene: TRBV5-1; j_gene: TRBJ2-3; CDR3nt: TGCGCCAGCAGCTTGGGACAGGGCGGAGATACGCAGTATTTT; CDR3aa: CASSLGQGGDTQYF
len: 14; abundance: -; d_gene: TRBD2; v_gene: TRBV2; j_gene: TRBJ2-1; CDR3nt: TGTGCCAGCAGTAGGACTAGCGGGAGACCTGAGCAGTTCTTC; CDR3aa: CASSRTSGRPEQFF
len: 17; abundance: -; d_gene: TRBD2; v_gene: TRBV18; j_gene: TRBJ2-3; CDR3nt: TGTGCCAGCTCACCATCGAAACTAGCGGGGGGCACAGATACGCAGTATTTT; CDR3aa: CASSPSKLAGGTDTQYF
len: 18; abundance: -; d_gene: -; v_gene: TRBV7-8; j_gene: TRBJ2-7; CDR3nt: TGTGCCAGCAGCTTAGCGTCCCCAATTGGGGTAGGGGCCTACGAGCAGTACTTC; CDR3aa: CASSLASPIGVGAYEQYF
len: 15; abundance: -; d_gene: TRBD1; v_gene: TRBV30; j_gene: TRBJ1-2; CDR3nt: TGTGCCTGGAGTAGACAGGGGGCTTATGACTATGGCTACACCTTC; CDR3aa: CAWSRQGAYDYGYTF
len: 12; abundance: -; d_gene: -; v_gene: TRBV6-5; j_gene: TRBJ1-1; CDR3nt: TGTGCCACACACCCGCCGAACACTGAAGCTTTCTTT; CDR3aa: CATHPPNTEAFF
len: 13; abundance: -; d_gene: -; v_gene: TRBV29-1; j_gene: TRBJ2-5; CDR3nt: TGCAGCGTTGGGCCCCAAGTCGGGGAGACCCAGTACTTC; CDR3aa: CSVGPQVGETQYF
len: 15; abundance: -; d_gene: -; v_gene: TRBV6-5; j_gene: TRBJ2-6; CDR3nt: TGTGCCAGCAGTTACTTCAGCTCTGGGGCCAACGTCCTGACTTTC; CDR3aa: CASSYFSSGANVLTF
len: 14; abundance: -; d_gene: -; v_gene: TRBV28; j_gene: TRBJ2-7; CDR3nt: TGTGCCAGCAGTTTATGGACAGGAACCTACGAGCAGTACTTC; CDR3aa: CASSLWTGTYEQYF
len: 11; abundance: -; d_gene: TRBD1; v_gene: TRBV29-1; j_gene: TRBJ1-1; CDR3nt: TGCAGCGACAGGGGCTCGACTGAAGCTTTCTTT; CDR3aa: CSDRGSTEAFF
len: 15; abundance: once; d_gene: TRBD2; v_gene: TRBV9; j_gene: TRBJ2-5; CDR3nt: TGTGCCAGCAGCGTAGTTGGACTAGTGGCAGAGACCCAGTACTTC; CDR3aa: CASSVVGLVAETQYF
len: 13; abundance: -; d_gene: -; v_gene: TRBV7-3; j_gene: TRBJ1-5; CDR3nt: TGTGCCAGCAGCCTTGACAGGAATCAGCCCCAGCATTTT; CDR3aa: CASSLDRNQPQHF
len: 15; abundance: -; d_gene: -; v_gene: TRBV2; j_gene: TRBJ1-6; CDR3nt: TGTGCCAGCATATTGACAGGCGGCTATAATTCACCCCTCCACTTT; CDR3aa: CASILTGGYNSPLHF
len: 15; abundance: -; d_gene: TRBD1; v_gene: TRBV10-1; j_gene: TRBJ2-5; CDR3nt: TGCGCCAGCAGTGCGGGGACAGGGGGCTTGGAGACCCAGTACTTC; CDR3aa: CASSAGTGGLETQYF
len: 14; abundance: -; d_gene: -; v_gene: TRBV28; j_gene: TRBJ1-1; CDR3nt: TGTGCCAGCAGTCGAAGGGGGATGAACACTGAAGCTTTCTTT; CDR3aa: CASSRRGMNTEAFF
len: 13; abundance: -; d_gene: TRBD1; v_gene: TRBV5-1; j_gene: TRBJ1-1; CDR3nt: TGCGCCAGCAGCCAGGGGGGTAACACTGAAGCTTTCTTT; CDR3aa: CASSQGGNTEAFF
len: 19; abundance: -; d_gene: -; v_gene: TRBV4-2; j_gene: TRBJ1-3; CDR3nt: TGTGCCAGCAGCCAAGATGATGTAAGGGCGGGGCTTGCTGGAAACACCATATATTTT; CDR3aa: CASSQDDVRAGLAGNTIYF
len: 12; abundance: once; d_gene: -; v_gene: TRBV7-2; j_gene: TRBJ2-7; CDR3nt: TGTGCCAGCAGCTCGGACAACTACGAGCAGTACTTC; CDR3aa: CASSSDNYEQYF
len: 13; abundance: -; d_gene: -; v_gene: TRBV11-2; j_gene: TRBJ2-1; CDR3nt: TGTGCCAGCAGCTTAGAGCGCTACAATGAGCAGTTCTTC; CDR3aa: CASSLERYNEQFF
len: 15; abundance: -; d_gene: -; v_gene: TRBV6-1; j_gene: TRBJ1-5; CDR3nt: TGTGCCAGCAGTGAAAACAGAGGGCGCCCCCAGCCCCAGCATTTT; CDR3aa: CASSENRGRPQPQHF
len: 13; abundance: -; d_gene: -; v_gene: TRBV19; j_gene: TRBJ2-3; CDR3nt: TGTGCCAGTAGGCTAGACCAGACAGATACGCAGTATTTT; CDR3aa: CASRLDQTDTQYF
len: 13; abundance: -; d_gene: -; v_gene: TRBV10-2; j_gene: TRBJ1-5; CDR3nt: TGCGCCAGCTCAGGACAGAGCAATCAGCCCCAGCATTTT; CDR3aa: CASSGQSNQPQHF
len: 15; abundance: -; d_gene: -; v_gene: TRBV18; j_gene: TRBJ1-1; CDR3nt: TGTGCCAGCTCACCACCGGGGGGGCTCGGCACTGAAGCTTTCTTT; CDR3aa: CASSPPGGLGTEAFF
len: 14; abundance: once; d_gene: -; v_gene: TRBV5-6; j_gene: TRBJ1-5; CDR3nt: TGTGCCAGCAGCTTGCGACAGGGCAATCAGCCCCAGCATTTT; CDR3aa: CASSLRQGNQPQHF
len: 16; abundance: once; d_gene: -; v_gene: TRBV4-1; j_gene: TRBJ1-1; CDR3nt: TGCGCCAGCAGCCACCCGACCCGCCGGCTAAACACTGAAGCTTTCTTT; CDR3aa: CASSHPTRRLNTEAFF
len: 11; abundance: -; d_gene: -; v_gene: TRBV18; j_gene: TRBJ2-7; CDR3nt: TGTGCCAGCTCACCGAAATACGAGCAGTACTTC; CDR3aa: CASSPKYEQYF
len: 14; abundance: -; d_gene: -; v_gene: TRBV6-5; j_gene: TRBJ1-5; CDR3nt: TGTGCCAGCAAACTAGACACAGGCAATCAGCCCCAGCATTTT; CDR3aa: CASKLDTGNQPQHF
len: 12; abundance: -; d_gene: -; v_gene: TRBV6-6; j_gene: TRBJ2-4; CDR3nt: TGTGCCACCTTCCTAATAGGGGGTCGGCAGTACTTC; CDR3aa: CATFLIGGRQYF
len: 11; abundance: -; d_gene: -; v_gene: TRBV29-1; j_gene: TRBJ2-7; CDR3nt: TGCAGCGTTGAAGACCCTCCTCGGCAGTACTTC; CDR3aa: CSVEDPPRQYF
len: 14; abundance: -; d_gene: -; v_gene: TRBV28; j_gene: TRBJ2-3; CDR3nt: TGTGCCAGCAGTAATGGTCGAGGCACAGATACGCAGTATTTT; CDR3aa: CASSNGRGTDTQYF
len: 15; abundance: once; d_gene: -; v_gene: TRBV9; j_gene: TRBJ2-2; CDR3nt: TGTGCCAGCAGCGTAGCTTTAGGTGGAGGCGGGGAGCTGTTTTTT; CDR3aa: CASSVALGGGGELFF
len: 13; abundance: once; d_gene: TRBD1; v_gene: TRBV2; j_gene: TRBJ1-5; CDR3nt: TGTGCCAGCGGGACAGACCTCAATCAGCCCCAGCATTTT; CDR3aa: CASGTDLNQPQHF
len: 15; abundance: -; d_gene: -; v_gene: TRBV9; j_gene: TRBJ2-3; CDR3nt: TGTGCCAGCAGCGTGGAGGCCCGACTCACAGATACGCAGTATTTT; CDR3aa: CASSVEARLTDTQYF